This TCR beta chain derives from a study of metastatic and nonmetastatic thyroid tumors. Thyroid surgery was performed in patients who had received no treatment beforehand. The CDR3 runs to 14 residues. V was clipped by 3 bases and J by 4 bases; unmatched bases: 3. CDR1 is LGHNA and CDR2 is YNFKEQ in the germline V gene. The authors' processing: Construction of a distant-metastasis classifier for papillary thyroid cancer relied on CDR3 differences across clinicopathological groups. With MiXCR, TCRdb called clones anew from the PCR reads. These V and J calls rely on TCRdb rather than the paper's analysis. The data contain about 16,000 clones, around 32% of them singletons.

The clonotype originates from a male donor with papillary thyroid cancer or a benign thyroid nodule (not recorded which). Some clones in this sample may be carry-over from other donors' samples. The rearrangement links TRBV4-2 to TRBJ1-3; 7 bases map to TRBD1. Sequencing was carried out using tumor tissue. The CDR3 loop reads CASSQTGIGNTIYF. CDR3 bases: TGTGCCAGCAGCCAGACAGGGATCGGAAACACCATATATTTT.